Sequencing of this T cell receptor beta chain was carried out in a study of post-analysis software for immune sequencing data. Study conclusions and caveats: Patients used five TRBV segments, including TRBV5-6, TRBV5-1 and TRBV20-1, more often than controls. Controls showed significantly higher normalized Chao1 diversity than did multiple sclerosis patients. F measure showed strong co-clustering of same-batch samples.

With respect to this clonotype: Its antigen remains unidentified. The junction does not match germline at one end; this may be a read error.

Every TCR beta cDNA library bore unique molecular identifiers. TCRdb reanalysed the PCR reads using MiXCR and keeps one entry per CDR3 protein. The table records under 900,000 distinct CDR3 sequences, approximately 50% of them present only once. This CDR3 is 16 amino acids long. Germline lookup yields CDR1 SGHRS and CDR2 YFSETQ. The sample was blood. This receptor was taken from a girl between 5 and 17 years old with multiple sclerosis. The chain links TRBV5-1 to TRBJ1-1; 7 bases line up with TRBD1. DNA of the CDR3: TGCGCCAGCAGCTCTAACTCAGGGGGAGCGAACTCTGAAGCTTTCTTT. It codes for CASSSNSGGANSEAFF.